This T cell receptor beta chain was captured by sequencing in a study of T cells in Graves' hyperthyroidism and ophthalmopathy (dated by TCRdb to 2018 to 2020). Notes on the research overall: Peripheral blood was sampled at the time of initial diagnosis, prior to any treatment. The paper describes TCR Vbeta CDR3 sequencing of 120 to 150 peripheral blood samples, made up of 43 ophthalmopathy patients, around 78 hyperthyroidism patients and 17 progressor patients. To identify TCR V-J signatures that set the groups apart, the researchers used a discovery cohort of about a hundred patients, made up of around 42 with Graves' ophthalmopathy and 57 with stable Graves' hyperthyroidism. The 75 to 100 discovery patients were randomly split 7:3 into training and test sets. Prospective prediction of ophthalmopathy was tested in an independent validation cohort consisting of 18 hyperthyroidism patients and 15 to 17 patients who later progressed to ophthalmopathy. In roughly six Graves' hyperthyroidism patients, the study also compared T-cell repertoires from thyroid tissue with T-cell repertoires from blood. Following sampling, methimazole starting at 30 mg daily was given to hyperthyroidism patients, and high-dose intravenous methylprednisolone was given to ophthalmopathy patients. What the study reported, not specific to this receptor: Most expanded thyroid clonotypes (frequency above 0.001) were also found in blood, which suggests that blood repertoires may mirror thyroid immune responses. In validation, the model predicted progression to ophthalmopathy with roughly 70% sensitivity and 72.22% specificity, a median of about 6.7 months before onset. No statistical method was used to set the sample size in advance, and investigators knew the group allocation. A model built on a 13 V-J signature distinguished ophthalmopathy from stable hyperthyroidism, reaching around 90% sensitivity and approximately 81% specificity in cross-validation and 80%/75% in testing.

Worth noting for this clonotype: This receptor's antigen is unknown. Base qualities were left out, and no much larger clone turns up one base away.

The hyperthyroidism patients were between 18 and 65 years old and newly diagnosed, with a disease duration of less than 2 months. Any patient with an uncontrolled infection, another autoimmune disease, pregnancy or lactation was excluded. Diagnoses were based on clinical symptoms, serum thyroxine and TRAb, thyroid ultrasound and orbital computed tomography. Blood from progressor patients was drawn when they were first diagnosed with hyperthyroidism, before any ophthalmopathy symptoms appeared. Ficoll-Paque density gradient centrifugation was used to isolate PBMCs from 9.5 to 10 ml of fresh peripheral blood. Patients classed as progressors first received a Graves' hyperthyroidism diagnosis and then went on to develop ophthalmopathy during follow-up. Total RNA was extracted using Trizol reagent, and RNA quality was assessed on an Agilent 2100 Bioanalyzer. The TCR beta CDR3 regions were amplified from the RNA transcripts. A first-round RT-PCR of the TCR CDR3 used the HTBI primer set with the Qiagen OneStep RT-PCR kit. Libraries were constructed in a second round of multiplex PCR, after which size selection and purification were carried out. The libraries were sequenced on an Illumina HiSeq2000 using paired-end 100 bp reads. As for how the authors treated the data: SOAPnuke was used to process the raw data, throwing out any read that contained adapters or uncalled bases, had a mean Phred below 15, or lacked an exact constant-primer or identifier match. High-quality paired reads were merged using COPE v1.2.5, and each unique nucleotide sequence was defined as a clonotype. Clonotypes were aligned to IMGT TRBV, TRBD and TRBJ reference segments using MiTCR v1.1. Only V-J combinations with frequency above 0.0001, covering about 99% of repertoires, were analysed. A TCS score was defined as the ratio between F50 (clonal expansion) and ExV (chaos), using BLOSUM62-based TCRdist between CDR3 peptides within each V-J. Welch's t-statistics and random forest reduced roughly 500 V-J features to roughly 13, which were used in a naive Bayes classifier (R e1071). TCRdb reran the public reads through fastp at Q25 and MiXCR, keeping productive beta chains. When rows share a CDR3 protein, they turn into one entry using the most common DNA and genes. These V and J calls rely on TCRdb rather than the paper's analysis. This sample lists hundreds of thousands of distinct CDR3 sequences; about 15% were detected once. The ten largest make up 4.5% to 6% of the sample.

The sequence was obtained from a woman aged 25 to 39 with Graves' hyperthyroidism that later progressed to Graves' ophthalmopathy. Sequenced sample: blood.

The CDR3 reads CASSIQGALPYEQYF. Read as DNA, the sequence is TGTGCCAGTAGTATACAGGGGGCCCTCCCCTACGAGCAGTACTTC. Recombination linked TRBV19 to TRBJ2-7, with 8 central nucleotides matching TRBD1. The germline V gene (reference sequence) sets CDR1 to LNHDA and CDR2 to SQIVND. At the junction V is shortened by 2 bases and J by 2 bases; bases outside the gene matches: 5. From the cysteine through the phenylalanine, the CDR3 covers 15 amino acids. Only CDR3 DNA remains: 45 bases, in frame from the first base. The full variable domain, with segments outside the CDR3 supplied by the reference TRBV19 and TRBJ2-7 proteins, appears as DGGITQSPKYLFRKEGQNVTLSCEQNLNHDAMYWYRQDPGQGLRLIYYSQIVNDFQKGDIAEGYSVSREKKESFPLTVTSAQKNPTAFYLCASSIQGALPYEQYFGPGTRLTVT.